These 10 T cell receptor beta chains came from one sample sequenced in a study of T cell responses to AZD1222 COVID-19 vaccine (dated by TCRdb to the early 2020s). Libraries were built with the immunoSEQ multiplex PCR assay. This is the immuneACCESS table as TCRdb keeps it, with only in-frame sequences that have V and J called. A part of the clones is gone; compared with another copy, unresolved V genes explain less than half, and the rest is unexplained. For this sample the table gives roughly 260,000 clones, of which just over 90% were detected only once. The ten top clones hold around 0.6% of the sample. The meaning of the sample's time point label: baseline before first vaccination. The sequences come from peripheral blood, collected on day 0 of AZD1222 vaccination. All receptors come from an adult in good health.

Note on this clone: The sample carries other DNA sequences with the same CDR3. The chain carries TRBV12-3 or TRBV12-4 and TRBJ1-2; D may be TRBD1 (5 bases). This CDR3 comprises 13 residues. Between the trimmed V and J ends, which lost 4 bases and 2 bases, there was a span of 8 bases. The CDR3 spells CASSYRGNYGYTF. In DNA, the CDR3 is TGTGCCAGCAGTTATAGGGGCAACTATGGCTACACCTTC.

CDR3 in amino acids: CASSHQGSNSPLHF. DNA of the CDR3: TGTGCCAGCAGCCATCAGGGGAGCAATTCACCCCTCCACTTT. The rearrangement uses TRBV3-1 (or the pseudogene TRBV3-2) and TRBJ1-6, with D tentatively TRBD1 (6 bases). Germline V gene data show CDR1 as LGHDT and CDR2 as YNNKEL (reference sequence). The CDR3 length is 14 residues. Trimming cost V 3 bases and J 7 bases, with 10 bases left between them.

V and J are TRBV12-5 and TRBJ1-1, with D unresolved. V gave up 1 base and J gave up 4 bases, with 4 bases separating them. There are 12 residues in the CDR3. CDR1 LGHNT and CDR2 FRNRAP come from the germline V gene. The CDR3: CASGLGGTEAFF. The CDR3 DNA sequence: TGTGCTAGTGGTTTGGGAGGCACTGAAGCTTTCTTT.

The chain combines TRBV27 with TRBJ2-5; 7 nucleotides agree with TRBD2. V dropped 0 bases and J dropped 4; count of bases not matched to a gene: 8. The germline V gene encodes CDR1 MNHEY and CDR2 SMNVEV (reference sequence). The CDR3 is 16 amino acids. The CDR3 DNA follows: TGTGCCAGCAGTTTATCAGTAGCGGGTTACGGAGAGACCCAGTACTTC. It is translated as CASSLSVAGYGETQYF.

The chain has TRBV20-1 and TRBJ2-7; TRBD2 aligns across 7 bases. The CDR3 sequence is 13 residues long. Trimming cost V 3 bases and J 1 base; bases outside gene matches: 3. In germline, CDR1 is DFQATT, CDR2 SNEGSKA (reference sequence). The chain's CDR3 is CSASPSGSYEQYF. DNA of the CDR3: TGCAGTGCTAGTCCTAGCGGTTCCTACGAGCAGTACTTC.

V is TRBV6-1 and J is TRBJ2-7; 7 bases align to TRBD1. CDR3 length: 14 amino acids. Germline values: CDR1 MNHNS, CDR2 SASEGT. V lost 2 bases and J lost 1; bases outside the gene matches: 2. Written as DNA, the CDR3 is TGTGCCAGCAGTGAACAGGGGGAGTCCTACGAGCAGTACTTC. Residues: CASSEQGESYEQYF.

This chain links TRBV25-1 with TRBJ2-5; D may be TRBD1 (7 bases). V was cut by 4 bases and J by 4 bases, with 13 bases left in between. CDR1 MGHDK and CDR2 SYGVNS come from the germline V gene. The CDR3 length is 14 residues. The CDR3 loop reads CASSASGGSETQYF. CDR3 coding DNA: TGTGCCAGCAGTGCATCAGGGGGGTCAGAGACCCAGTACTTC.

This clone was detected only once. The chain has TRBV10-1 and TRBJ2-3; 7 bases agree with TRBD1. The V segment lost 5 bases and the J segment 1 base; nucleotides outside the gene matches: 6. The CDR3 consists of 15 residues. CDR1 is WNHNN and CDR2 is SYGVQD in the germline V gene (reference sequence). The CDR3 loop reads CASSTGVRGTDTQYF. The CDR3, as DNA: TGCGCCAGCAGTACAGGGGTACGGGGCACAGATACGCAGTATTTT.

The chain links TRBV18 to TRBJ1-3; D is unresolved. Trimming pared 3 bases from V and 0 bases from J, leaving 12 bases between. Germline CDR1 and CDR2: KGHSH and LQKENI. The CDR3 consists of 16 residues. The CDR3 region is CASSPEISLSGNTIYF. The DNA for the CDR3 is TGTGCCAGCTCACCCGAAATCAGTCTCTCTGGAAACACCATATATTTT.

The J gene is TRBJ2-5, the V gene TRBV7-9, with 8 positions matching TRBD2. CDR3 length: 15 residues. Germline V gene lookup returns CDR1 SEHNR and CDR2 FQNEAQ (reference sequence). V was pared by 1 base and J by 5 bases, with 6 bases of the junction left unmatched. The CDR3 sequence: CASSLGRGGRETQYF. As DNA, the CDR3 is TGTGCCAGCAGCTTAGGACGGGGGGGCCGGGAGACCCAGTACTTC. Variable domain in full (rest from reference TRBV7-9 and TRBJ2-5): DTGVSQNPRHKITKRGQNVTFRCDPISEHNRLYWYRQTLGQGPEFLTYFQNEAQLEKSRLLSDRFSAERPKGSFSTLEIQRTEQGDSAMYLCASSLGRGGRETQYFGPGTRLLVL.